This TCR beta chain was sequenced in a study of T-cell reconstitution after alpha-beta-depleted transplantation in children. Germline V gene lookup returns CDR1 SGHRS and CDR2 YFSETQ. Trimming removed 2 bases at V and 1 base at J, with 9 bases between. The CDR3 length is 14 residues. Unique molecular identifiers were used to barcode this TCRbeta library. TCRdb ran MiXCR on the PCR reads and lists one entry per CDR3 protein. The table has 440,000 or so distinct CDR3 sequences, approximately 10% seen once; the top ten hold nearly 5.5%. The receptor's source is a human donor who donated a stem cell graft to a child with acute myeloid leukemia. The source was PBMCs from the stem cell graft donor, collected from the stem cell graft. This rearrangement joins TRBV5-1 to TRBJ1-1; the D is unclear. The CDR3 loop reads CASSFAQTNTEAFF. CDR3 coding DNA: TGCGCCAGCAGCTTCGCTCAGACGAACACTGAAGCTTTCTTT. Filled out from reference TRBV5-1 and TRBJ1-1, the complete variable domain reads KAGVTQTPRYLIKTRGQQVTLSCSPISGHRSVSWYQQTPGQGLQFLFEYFSETQRNKGNFPGRFSGRQFSNSRSEMNVSTLELGDSALYLCASSFAQTNTEAFFGQGTRLTVV.